Each of the 15 T cell receptor beta chains below was sequenced from the same sample in a study of shared clonotypes between healthy human individuals. The data were produced by immunoSEQ multiplex PCR, yet TCRdb's version contains in-frame clones alone and is incomplete. The sample records approximately 2.1 million clones, approximately 93% being singletons. The sequenced sample consisted of naive CD4+ T cells from PBMCs. The subset is: CD45RA+ positively selected. These receptors originate from a man aged 18-30 years in good health. Some clones in this sample may be carry-over from other donors' samples.

This chain links TRBV27 with TRBJ2-3; D gene unclear. The V gene's germline CDR1 is MNHEY and CDR2 SMNVEV (reference sequence). With 2 bases removed from V and 1 base from J, the gap between germline ends came to 7 bases. This CDR3 is built from 14 residues. In DNA, the CDR3 is TGTGCCAGCAGTTTAGAGAGGCGCACAGATACGCAGTATTTT. Translation gives CASSLERRTDTQYF.

J is TRBJ1-1 and V is TRBV19; 7 positions agree with TRBD1. CDR1 and CDR2 from the germline V gene are LNHDA and SQIVND (reference sequence). Trimming at V came to 9 bases and at J to 4 bases, leaving 11 bases not matched to a gene. The CDR3 has 14 residues. The CDR3 region is CASRDSGLGTEAFF. The CDR3 DNA reads TGTGCCAGCAGGGACAGCGGGTTGGGCACTGAAGCTTTCTTT.

The genes are TRBV18 and TRBJ2-3; D gene unclear. This CDR3 comprises 14 residues. Germline assignment: CDR1 KGHSH and CDR2 LQKENI. Deletions cut 3 bases from V and 5 bases from J, with 12 bases between. The CDR3 protein is CASSPGILGDTQYF. The CDR3 nucleotides are TGTGCCAGCTCACCGGGGATCTTGGGAGATACGCAGTATTTT.

This chain joins TRBV11-2 and TRBJ1-4, with D hard to call. CDR1 is SGHAT and CDR2 is FQNNGV in the germline V gene. This CDR3 region has 14 residues. V was clipped by 3 bases and J by 11 bases, with 16 bases between them. CDR3 protein: CASSFSTQGDKLFF. CDR3 sequence (DNA): TGTGCCAGCAGCTTCTCTACACAAGGTGACAAACTGTTTTTT.

The chain has TRBV5-1 and TRBJ1-3, with 11 positions matching TRBD1. Germline loops: CDR1 SGHRS, CDR2 YFSETQ. CDR3 length: 17 amino acids. The V segment lost 2 bases and the J segment 2 bases; nucleotides outside the gene matches: 6. CDR3 bases: TGCGCCAGCAGCTTCGATGGACAGGGGGCCACTGGAAACACCATATATTTT. It specifies CASSFDGQGATGNTIYF. Supplemented by reference TRBV5-1 and TRBJ1-3, the full variable domain reads KAGVTQTPRYLIKTRGQQVTLSCSPISGHRSVSWYQQTPGQGLQFLFEYFSETQRNKGNFPGRFSGRQFSNSRSEMNVSTLELGDSALYLCASSFDGQGATGNTIYFGEGSWLTVV.

This chain joins TRBV11-3 and TRBJ2-7; TRBD1 or TRBD2 may be the D gene (7 bases each). Looked up from germline, CDR1 is SGHNT and CDR2 is YENEEA. Trimming stripped 3 bases from V and 5 bases from J, with 11 bases between. This CDR3 is built from 13 residues. For the CDR3, the DNA is TGTGCCAGCAGCTTGGGGGGGACAGACGAGCAGTACTTC. The encoded protein is CASSLGGTDEQYF.

V is TRBV12-2 and J is TRBJ1-5. TRBV12-2 is deemed a pseudogene. The CDR3 spans 19 residues. This CDR3 reads CASRFVPFGFGGDNQPQHF. The DNA for the CDR3 is TGTGCAAGTCGCTTCGTGCCATTCGGGTTTGGGGGAGACAATCAGCCCCAGCATTTT.

The chain links TRBV9 to TRBJ2-1; D is uncertain. V was shortened by 4 bases and J by 0 bases, with 14 bases between the two germline ends. Germline CDR1 SGDLS, CDR2 YYNGEE. The CDR3 sequence is 16 residues long. As DNA, the CDR3 is TGTGCCAGCAGCCCTTGGAGTCGCGTCTCCTACAATGAGCAGTTCTTC. Translated: CASSPWSRVSYNEQFF.

In regard to this clone: Other DNA sequences of this sample code for an identical CDR3. The CDR3 DNA follows: TGCGCCAGCAGCTTGTACGGCGGGAACACTGAAGCTTTCTTT. Translation: CASSLYGGNTEAFF. This chain uses TRBV5-1 with TRBJ1-1; D is unresolved. Germline V CDR1 and CDR2: SGHRS, YFSETQ. CDR3 length equals 14 residues. V lost 1 base and J 1 base, leaving 8 bases between the germline ends. The full variable domain, completed using reference TRBV5-1 and TRBJ1-1, is KAGVTQTPRYLIKTRGQQVTLSCSPISGHRSVSWYQQTPGQGLQFLFEYFSETQRNKGNFPGRFSGRQFSNSRSEMNVSTLELGDSALYLCASSLYGGNTEAFFGQGTRLTVV.

The J gene is TRBJ1-2, the V gene TRBV15; D is uncertain. The CDR3 has 16 amino acids. V was clipped by 2 bases and J by 6 bases, with 19 bases between them. The V gene's germline CDR1 is LNHNV and CDR2 YYDKDF (reference sequence). The CDR3 coding sequence is TGTGCCACCAGCAGAATCCCGGGCCAAGGGCGGAATGGCTACACCTTC. Residues: CATSRIPGQGRNGYTF.

The V and J genes are TRBV11-2 and TRBJ1-1; D unclear. The germline V gene has CDR1 SGHAT and CDR2 FQNNGV. The CDR3 is 15 residues long. Trimming took off 2 bases at V and 0 bases at J, with 10 bases between the two ends. The DNA of the CDR3 is TGTGCCAGCAGCTTAATGCAGGCCCTGAACACTGAAGCTTTCTTT. Encoded protein: CASSLMQALNTEAFF.

The V gene is TRBV7-7, the J gene TRBJ2-5; unclear D gene. The CDR3 runs 14 residues. CDR1 and CDR2 from the germline V gene are SSHAT and FNYEAQ (reference sequence). Trimming cost V 2 bases and J 7 bases, with 14 bases left between them. CDR3 loop: CASSLNPREGTQYF. The CDR3 region has the DNA TGTGCCAGCAGCTTAAATCCCCGAGAAGGGACCCAGTACTTC. Drawing the rest from reference TRBV7-7 and TRBJ2-5, the complete variable domain is GAGVSQSPRYKVTKRGQDVTLRCDPISSHATLYWYQQALGQGPEFLTYFNYEAQPDKSGLPSDRFSAERPEGSISTLTIQRTEQRDSAMYRCASSLNPREGTQYFGPGTRLLVL.

The chain links TRBV27 to TRBJ2-5; TRBD1 matches at 9 bases. Looked up from germline, CDR1 is MNHEY and CDR2 is SMNVEV (reference sequence). The CDR3 runs to 15 residues. With V trimmed by 4 bases and J by 3 bases, 6 bases remained unmatched. CDR3 in amino acids: CASSWGQGYEETQYF. DNA for the CDR3: TGTGCCAGCAGTTGGGGACAGGGATATGAAGAGACCCAGTACTTC.

The V gene is TRBV29-1, the J gene TRBJ2-1; D could derive from TRBD1 or TRBD2 (5 bases each). Trimming cost V 1 base and J 9 bases, with 22 bases left between them. CDR1 and CDR2 (germline): SQVTM, ANQGSEA. This CDR3 region has 16 residues. This CDR3 is CSVEGDGYSYSGEQFF. The CDR3 region has the DNA TGCAGCGTTGAAGGGGACGGATACTCGTACAGTGGTGAGCAGTTCTTC.

This clone was found once. This chain links TRBV18 with TRBJ2-3, with D unclear. The CDR3 runs 10 residues. From germline, CDR1 is KGHSH and CDR2 LQKENI. V lost 8 bases and J 8 bases, leaving 8 bases between the germline ends. The CDR3 here is CASATTTQYF. The CDR3 DNA reads as TGTGCCAGCGCTACAACTACGCAGTATTTT.